A single sample gave rise to the 27 T cell receptor beta chains below, sequenced in a study of T cells in Graves' hyperthyroidism and ophthalmopathy. Using RNA transcripts as the source, TCR beta CDR3 regions were amplified. RT-PCR in the first round (using the HTBI primer set) targeted the TCR CDR3. TCRdb passed the multiplex PCR reads through MiXCR, listing each CDR3 protein once. The table shows about 350,000 distinct CDR3 sequences, with about 15% occurring only once. The sequencing sample was made of blood. Receptors were obtained from a woman in her 30s with Graves' hyperthyroidism.

This clonotype was counted ten times or more. This chain uses TRBV20-1 with TRBJ2-1; TRBD2 aligns across 9 bases. The CDR3 runs 17 residues. The junction had 11 bases not matched to a gene; V was cut back by 3 bases and J by 2 bases. Germline V gene sequence: CDR1 DFQATT, CDR2 SNEGSKA (reference sequence). CDR3 sequence reads: CSASESLGGRAYNEQFF. CDR3 in DNA: TGCAGTGCTAGTGAATCACTAGGCGGGAGGGCCTACAATGAGCAGTTCTTC.

This clonotype showed up many times. The V and J genes are TRBV7-9 and TRBJ2-5, with D hard to call. V dropped 1 base and J dropped 3 bases, with 15 bases sitting between them. The CDR3 spans 16 residues. The germline V gene has CDR1 SEHNR and CDR2 FQNEAQ (reference sequence). The CDR3 region is CASSLGGRQLEETQYF. The CDR3 DNA follows: TGTGCCAGCAGCTTAGGCGGTCGTCAACTTGAAGAGACCCAGTACTTC.

This clonotype has a handful of counts. The rearrangement uses TRBV5-1 and TRBJ2-1, with a possible D match to TRBD2 (6 bases). This CDR3 has 15 amino acids. Germline CDR1 SGHRS, CDR2 YFSETQ. V was clipped by 0 bases and J by 2 bases, with 9 bases between them. The CDR3 protein is CASSLGGVTYNEQFF. CDR3 nucleotide sequence: TGCGCCAGCAGCTTGGGCGGGGTCACCTACAATGAGCAGTTCTTC.

Note on this clonotype: This may stem from a read error, because a much larger clone lies one nucleotide away. V usage is TRBV12-3 or TRBV12-4 and J usage is TRBJ1-2; D gene unclear. The CDR3 contains 13 residues. Trimming shortened V by 8 bases and J by 6 bases, and 16 bases separated the two germline ends. This CDR3 is CASGRRPENGYTF. CDR3 sequence (DNA): TGTGCCAGCGGCAGGAGGCCGGAGAATGGCTACACCTTC.

The sample holds many counts of this clonotype. The rearrangement joins TRBV5-1 to TRBJ2-5; 7 nucleotides line up with TRBD1. Germline CDR1 and CDR2: SGHRS and YFSETQ. The CDR3 covers 16 residues. Trimming at V came to 4 bases and at J to 3 bases, leaving 12 bases not matched to a gene. Here the CDR3 reads CASSIWTGRSEETQYF. DNA of the CDR3: TGCGCCAGCAGCATATGGACAGGTCGTAGCGAAGAGACCCAGTACTTC.

There are many counts of this clonotype. The chain uses TRBV28 and TRBJ2-3; 9 bases line up with TRBD2. CDR1 is MDHEN, CDR2 SYDVKM, per germline. CDR3 size: 14 residues. The V segment lost 6 bases and the J segment 2 bases; nucleotides outside the gene matches: 3. CDR3 in amino acids: CASRSSGTTDTQYF. CDR3 DNA: TGTGCCAGCAGATCTAGCGGGACCACAGATACGCAGTATTTT.

In its sample, this clonotype was seen many times. The chain has TRBV28 and TRBJ1-6; TRBD1 is a possible D gene (5 bases). The CDR3 contains 16 residues. V shed 4 bases and J shed 8 bases, with 18 bases lying between them. Germline-derived CDR1 and CDR2 are MDHEN and SYDVKM. The CDR3 nucleotides read TGTGCCAGCAGTTCCCCCGCCCTCGGGACCCATTCACCCCTCCACTTT. Its protein product is CASSSPALGTHSPLHF.

This clonotype was recorded a few times. The V gene is TRBV18, the J gene TRBJ1-5; D is uncertain. V lost 3 bases to trimming and J lost 5 bases, with 11 bases between them. The CDR3 runs to 14 residues. Germline V lookup: CDR1 KGHSH, CDR2 LQKENI. The CDR3 loop reads CASSPLDSDQPQHF. DNA of the CDR3: TGTGCCAGCTCACCCTTGGACTCGGATCAGCCCCAGCATTTT.

V is TRBV2 and J is TRBJ2-1, with 9 bases identical to TRBD2. After removal of 4 bases from V and 5 bases from J, the junction contained 3 bases not matched to a gene. Germline-derived CDR1 and CDR2 are SNHLY and FYNNEI. CDR3 length equals 14 residues. The CDR3 region is CASSVAGVNNEQFF. The CDR3 nucleotides read TGTGCCAGCAGTGTAGCGGGAGTGAACAATGAGCAGTTCTTC.

At least ten counts were recorded for this clonotype. At one boundary the junction diverges from the germline segment, which might be a read error. The chain links TRBV7-7 to TRBJ2-5, with TRBD1 matching 9 bases. The CDR3 is 16 residues long. Germline CDR1 SSHAT, CDR2 FNYEAQ (reference sequence). CDR3 in amino acids: CASRPLTGGGSETQYF. The CDR3 coding sequence is TGTGCTAGCAGACCGCTCACAGGGGGCGGTTCTGAGACCCAGTACTTC.

With regard to this clonotype: A much larger clone lies a single base off, so this may be a read error. This chain connects TRBV28 to TRBJ2-7, with TRBD1 as a possible D gene (6 bases). Germline loops: CDR1 MDHEN, CDR2 SYDVKM. The CDR3 runs 12 residues. CDR3 sequence: CASTSGESEQCF. The CDR3 DNA sequence: TGTGCCAGCACCTCAGGGGAGTCCGAGCAGTGCTTC. The full variable domain, with the rest looked up from reference TRBV28 and TRBJ2-7, is DVKVTQSSRYLVKRTGEKVFLECVQDMDHENMFWYRQDPGLGLRLIYFSYDVKMKEKGDIPEGYSVSREKKERFSLILESASTNQTSMYLCASTSGESEQCFGPGTRLTVT.

The genes are TRBV7-3 and TRBJ2-3, with D maybe TRBD1 (6 bases). Per the germline V gene, CDR1 is SGHTA and CDR2 is FQGTGA. The CDR3 is 16 amino acids. V lost 5 bases and J lost 5, with 20 bases in between. The CDR3 reads CASSPSGQIYRDTQYF. The CDR3 bases are TGTGCCAGCAGCCCAAGCGGACAGATCTACAGAGATACGCAGTATTTT.

This clonotype has a count of ten or more. The chain carries TRBV3-1 and TRBJ1-3, with TRBD1 matching 7 bases. In germline, CDR1 is LGHDT, CDR2 YNNKEL (reference sequence). Trimming cost V 4 bases and J 4 bases; bases outside gene matches: 4. This CDR3 spans 14 amino acids. CDR3 loop: CASSRDRVGNTIYF. In DNA form, the CDR3 reads TGTGCCAGCAGCCGCGACAGGGTGGGAAACACCATATATTTT.

This clonotype has at least ten counts. The V call is TRBV28, the J call TRBJ2-7, with TRBD2 matching over 11 bases. The junction had 7 bases not matched to a gene; V was cut back by 6 bases and J by 3 bases. The germline CDR1 and CDR2 sequences are MDHEN and SYDVKM. This CDR3 is built from 15 residues. The CDR3 loop reads CASSRTSGSFYEQYF. The CDR3 DNA reads as TGTGCCAGCAGCAGAACTAGCGGGAGTTTCTACGAGCAGTACTTC.

This clonotype was recorded a few times. The CDR3 here is CASSQDPRYNTGELFF. The CDR3 DNA sequence: TGTGCCAGCAGCCAAGATCCAAGATATAACACCGGGGAGCTGTTTTTT. The chain has TRBV14 and TRBJ2-2; D is undetermined. Looked up from germline, CDR1 is SGHDN and CDR2 is FVKESK. V was clipped by 0 bases and J by 2 bases, with 10 bases between them. The CDR3 has 16 amino acids.

This clonotype was seen repeatedly, ten times or more. The chain links TRBV28 to TRBJ2-7, with 14 bases matching TRBD2. Germline CDR1 is MDHEN and CDR2 is SYDVKM. This CDR3 is 20 amino acids long. After removal of 6 bases from V and 0 bases from J, the junction contained 16 bases not matched to a gene. CDR3 residues: CASRPFSGTSGRASSYEQYF. In nucleotides, the CDR3 is TGTGCCAGCAGACCCTTTTCGGGGACTAGCGGGAGAGCGAGCTCCTACGAGCAGTACTTC.

The genes are TRBV5-6 and TRBJ2-2; no clear D gene. Germline V gene data show CDR1 as SGHDT and CDR2 as YYEEEE. This CDR3 has 14 residues. The V end lost 0 bases, the J end lost 6 bases, and 9 bases lay between the germline ends. In DNA, the CDR3 is TGTGCCAGCAGCTTGGTGTCTTACGCCGGGGAGCTGTTTTTT. It encodes CASSLVSYAGELFF.

The chain has TRBV7-9 and TRBJ2-5; weak D call: TRBD1 (6 bases). The CDR3 covers 15 residues. Trimming took off 4 bases at V and 4 bases at J, with 16 bases between the two ends. CDR1 and CDR2 from the germline V gene are SEHNR and FQNEAQ (reference sequence). CDR3 in DNA: TGTGCCAGCAGCTCCTCAGGACAGTGGGGAGAGACCCAGTACTTC. It codes for CASSSSGQWGETQYF.

This clonotype was counted a few times. V and J are TRBV13 and TRBJ2-5; 11 positions match TRBD2. Losses at the gene ends were 6 bases for V and 5 bases for J; bases not matched to a gene: 8. Looked up from germline, CDR1 is PRHDT and CDR2 is FYEKMQ (reference sequence). The CDR3 has 15 residues. Here the CDR3 reads CASRKTSGSKETQYF. DNA of the CDR3: TGTGCCAGCAGAAAAACTAGCGGGAGTAAGGAGACCCAGTACTTC.

This clonotype was recorded at least ten times. The chain couples TRBV7-9 to TRBJ2-7, with D unresolved. Germline CDR1 SEHNR, CDR2 FQNEAQ (reference sequence). The CDR3 spans 12 residues. V was trimmed by 5 bases and J by 7 bases, leaving 12 bases between them. The CDR3 reads CASSASFGEQYF. In DNA, the CDR3 is TGTGCCAGCAGCGCCTCCTTTGGGGAGCAGTACTTC.

The chain is built from TRBV20-1 and TRBJ2-7; 8 positions agree with TRBD2. Germline trimming cut 6 bases from V and 1 base from J; bases unmatched to any gene: 11. The CDR3 loop spans 15 amino acids. Germline V gene sequence: CDR1 DFQATT, CDR2 SNEGSKA (reference sequence). CDR3 bases: TGCAGTGCGGGGGTTTTTGGCGGGAGGTCCTACGAGCAGTACTTC. Its protein product is CSAGVFGGRSYEQYF.

The gene calls are TRBV12-3 or TRBV12-4 and TRBJ2-7; a possible D gene is TRBD2 (5 bases). The length of the CDR3 is 14 residues. V was clipped by 3 bases and J by 5 bases, with 14 bases between them. In DNA form, the CDR3 reads TGTGCCAGCAGTTTCGGAGGCGGAAGGGACGAGCAGTACTTC. As protein: CASSFGGGRDEQYF.

The chain employs TRBV5-6 and TRBJ2-3; 7 positions agree with TRBD2. The CDR3 length is 15 residues. CDR1 and CDR2 (germline): SGHDT, YYEEEE. The V and J ends lost 2 bases and 5 bases, in that order; junction bases with no gene match: 8. In DNA, the CDR3 is TGTGCCAGCAGCTTCGTAACCTCGGGAGGAGATACGCAGTATTTT. It specifies CASSFVTSGGDTQYF.

The J gene is TRBJ2-1, the V gene TRBV20-1, with TRBD2 identical over 10 bases. This CDR3 spans 14 amino acids. V lost 4 bases to trimming and J lost 4 bases; unmatched junction nucleotides: 4. Germline CDR1 reads DFQATT; CDR2 reads SNEGSKA (reference sequence). CDR3 loop: CSAKGLATYNEQFF. The CDR3 DNA reads TGCAGTGCTAAGGGACTAGCGACGTACAATGAGCAGTTCTTC.

This clonotype was seen many times. This sequence joins TRBV25-1 and TRBJ1-2, with D unclear. With 8 bases removed from V and 4 bases from J, the gap between germline ends came to 8 bases. From germline, CDR1 is MGHDK and CDR2 SYGVNS. This CDR3 is 11 amino acids long. The CDR3 spells CASARGYGYTF. In nucleotides, the CDR3 is TGTGCCAGCGCACGGGGCTATGGCTACACCTTC.

This clonotype appeared many times. The DNA for the CDR3 is TGTGCCAGCAGCCGCGGACTAGCGGGAGGGACCGGGGAGCTGTTTTTT. Translated: CASSRGLAGGTGELFF. The gene calls are TRBV6-1 and TRBJ2-2; 15 nucleotides agree with TRBD2. Losses at the gene ends were 6 bases for V and 5 bases for J; bases not matched to a gene: 4. The germline V gene encodes CDR1 MNHNS and CDR2 SASEGT. The CDR3 sequence is 16 residues long.

There are many counts of this clonotype. The CDR3 bases are TGTGCCAGCAGGGATAGCAATCAGCCCCAGCATTTT. It codes for CASRDSNQPQHF. V usage is TRBV28 and J usage is TRBJ1-5; D is unclear. Per the germline V gene, CDR1 is MDHEN and CDR2 is SYDVKM. The CDR3 has 12 residues. The V and J ends lost 6 bases and 0 bases respectively, with 3 bases between them.